These T cell receptor beta chains were read from a single sample in a study of shared clonotypes between healthy human individuals. TCRdb keeps only in-frame clones here, not all; method: immunoSEQ multiplex PCR. The data show 600,000 to 800,000 clones, 72% seen once. Sample: memory CD4+ T cells sorted from blood. These receptors originate from a woman in her twenties or thirties in good health. Each CDR3 is given with its conserved first and last residue. D genes are given only for firm matches. A row's size may be missing; if present it is once, few, many or a size class.

v_call: TRBV4-1
d_call: NA
j_call: TRBJ2-1
clone_size: few
cdr3_aa: CASSQDPINEQFF

v_call: TRBV2
d_call: NA
j_call: TRBJ1-5
clone_size: NA
cdr3_aa: CASSEGRFPSNQPQHF

v_call: TRBV19
d_call: TRBD1
j_call: TRBJ2-7
clone_size: few
cdr3_aa: CASSLRQGFHEQYF

v_call: TRBV10-3
d_call: TRBD1
j_call: TRBJ2-1
clone_size: NA
cdr3_aa: CAISAGDRGRDEQFF

v_call: TRBV7-9
d_call: TRBD2
j_call: TRBJ2-1
clone_size: NA
cdr3_aa: CASSSPGLAENNEQFF

v_call: TRBV5-1
d_call: NA
j_call: TRBJ2-3
clone_size: NA
cdr3_aa: CASSLASRADTQYF

v_call: TRBV6-6
d_call: TRBD1
j_call: TRBJ1-2
clone_size: NA
cdr3_aa: CASRPGTGVLNYGYTF

v_call: TRBV10-3
d_call: NA
j_call: TRBJ2-1
clone_size: NA
cdr3_aa: CATSTGEDEQFF

v_call: TRBV10-2
d_call: NA
j_call: TRBJ1-2
clone_size: few
cdr3_aa: CASSLGTRTYGYTF

v_call: TRBV9
d_call: TRBD2
j_call: TRBJ2-2
clone_size: NA
cdr3_aa: CASTGLAGVAGELFF

v_call: TRBV5-1
d_call: NA
j_call: TRBJ2-1
clone_size: few
cdr3_aa: CASSLPREFFNWSYNEQFF

v_call: TRBV28
d_call: NA
j_call: TRBJ2-5
clone_size: NA
cdr3_aa: CASSLKGTQYF

v_call: TRBV28
d_call: NA
j_call: TRBJ1-5
clone_size: NA
cdr3_aa: CATLRGGNSNQPQHF

v_call: TRBV6-1
d_call: NA
j_call: TRBJ2-7
clone_size: NA
cdr3_aa: CASSGRGDGTYEQYF

v_call: TRBV14
d_call: NA
j_call: TRBJ1-1
clone_size: NA
cdr3_aa: CASSQGWRYTEAFF

v_call: TRBV5-1
d_call: NA
j_call: TRBJ2-2
clone_size: NA
cdr3_aa: CASSLEYSPLNTGELFF

v_call: TRBV6-9
d_call: NA
j_call: TRBJ2-7
clone_size: NA
cdr3_aa: CASSYKLASKVEQYF

v_call: TRBV18
d_call: NA
j_call: TRBJ2-7
clone_size: NA
cdr3_aa: CASSPDGFSSYEQYF

v_call: TRBV19
d_call: TRBD1
j_call: TRBJ1-2
clone_size: NA
cdr3_aa: CASSFGDRLGGYTF

v_call: TRBV6-1
d_call: NA
j_call: TRBJ2-3
clone_size: once
cdr3_aa: CASSFSGLRDTQYF

v_call: TRBV29-1
d_call: NA
j_call: TRBJ2-1
clone_size: NA
cdr3_aa: CSAGVQVYEQFF

v_call: TRBV5-1
d_call: NA
j_call: TRBJ2-1
clone_size: NA
cdr3_aa: CASSLTRGAYNEQFF

v_call: TRBV29-1
d_call: TRBD1
j_call: TRBJ2-7
clone_size: NA
cdr3_aa: CSVGQGVGYEQYF

v_call: TRBV9
d_call: NA
j_call: TRBJ2-3
clone_size: NA
cdr3_aa: CASSPRTDTQYF

v_call: TRBV5-4
d_call: NA
j_call: TRBJ1-1
clone_size: NA
cdr3_aa: CASSSELVAEAFF

v_call: TRBV6-1
d_call: NA
j_call: TRBJ1-1
clone_size: NA
cdr3_aa: CASTIGDSSNTEAFF

v_call: TRBV25-1
d_call: NA
j_call: TRBJ1-1
clone_size: many
cdr3_aa: CASSESSQGLGTEAFF

v_call: TRBV28
d_call: TRBD2
j_call: TRBJ2-1
clone_size: NA
cdr3_aa: CASSSSGRVMDEQFF

v_call: TRBV4-2
d_call: TRBD1
j_call: TRBJ2-1
clone_size: NA
cdr3_aa: CASSQDRPSYNEQFF

v_call: TRBV5-1
d_call: TRBD2
j_call: TRBJ2-1
clone_size: NA
cdr3_aa: CASSLSVAGGGNEQFF

v_call: TRBV15
d_call: NA
j_call: TRBJ2-1
clone_size: few
cdr3_aa: CATGRNDRSLNNEQFF

v_call: TRBV7-9
d_call: NA
j_call: TRBJ2-1
clone_size: once
cdr3_aa: CASSLVANSYNEQFF

v_call: TRBV10-3
d_call: NA
j_call: TRBJ2-7
clone_size: NA
cdr3_aa: CAISEGVGTYEQYF

v_call: TRBV11-2
d_call: NA
j_call: TRBJ2-1
clone_size: NA
cdr3_aa: CASSPPGFEQFF

v_call: TRBV5-1
d_call: TRBD2
j_call: TRBJ2-7
clone_size: NA
cdr3_aa: CASSFGTSGSYEQYF

v_call: TRBV6-5
d_call: NA
j_call: TRBJ2-5
clone_size: NA
cdr3_aa: CASGTHQETQYF

v_call: TRBV7-2
d_call: NA
j_call: TRBJ2-6
clone_size: NA
cdr3_aa: CASSLFHPGTGANVLTF

v_call: TRBV20-1
d_call: NA
j_call: TRBJ2-1
clone_size: NA
cdr3_aa: CSALPEQFF

v_call: TRBV6-5
d_call: NA
j_call: TRBJ1-4
clone_size: few
cdr3_aa: CASSYTGQGYEKLFF

v_call: TRBV7-2
d_call: TRBD2
j_call: TRBJ2-1
clone_size: NA
cdr3_aa: CASSPNGLAGANEQFF

v_call: TRBV2
d_call: NA
j_call: TRBJ2-2
clone_size: once
cdr3_aa: CASTLDVTGELFF

v_call: TRBV6-6
d_call: NA
j_call: TRBJ1-3
clone_size: NA
cdr3_aa: CASSPTNSGNTIYF

v_call: TRBV4-1
d_call: TRBD1
j_call: TRBJ1-3
clone_size: NA
cdr3_aa: CASSQGGTASGNTIYF

v_call: TRBV29-1
d_call: NA
j_call: TRBJ2-3
clone_size: NA
cdr3_aa: CSVEGWGSTDTQYF

v_call: TRBV7-8
d_call: TRBD1
j_call: TRBJ1-2
clone_size: NA
cdr3_aa: CASSSTRGQGYGYTF

v_call: TRBV19
d_call: NA
j_call: TRBJ2-7
clone_size: NA
cdr3_aa: CASSIVRSSEQYF

v_call: TRBV4-2
d_call: NA
j_call: TRBJ1-2
clone_size: NA
cdr3_aa: CASSPHLVSQVYGYTF

v_call: TRBV28
d_call: NA
j_call: TRBJ1-2
clone_size: few
cdr3_aa: CASRPPGQGYGYTF

v_call: TRBV20-1
d_call: NA
j_call: TRBJ2-3
clone_size: NA
cdr3_aa: CSVPAADTQYF

v_call: TRBV28
d_call: TRBD1
j_call: TRBJ2-7
clone_size: NA
cdr3_aa: CASLTGGTYEQYF

v_call: TRBV6-5
d_call: NA
j_call: TRBJ1-1
clone_size: NA
cdr3_aa: CASRQGLNTEAFF

v_call: TRBV28
d_call: TRBD1
j_call: TRBJ1-2
clone_size: NA
cdr3_aa: CATEQGRGGYTF

v_call: TRBV7-9
d_call: TRBD1
j_call: TRBJ2-7
clone_size: NA
cdr3_aa: CASSSTPGTGRDEQYF

v_call: TRBV27
d_call: NA
j_call: TRBJ2-2
clone_size: once
cdr3_aa: CASTDVGPGELFF

v_call: TRBV28
d_call: TRBD1
j_call: TRBJ2-1
clone_size: NA
cdr3_aa: CASSHWDRVKPSYNEQFF